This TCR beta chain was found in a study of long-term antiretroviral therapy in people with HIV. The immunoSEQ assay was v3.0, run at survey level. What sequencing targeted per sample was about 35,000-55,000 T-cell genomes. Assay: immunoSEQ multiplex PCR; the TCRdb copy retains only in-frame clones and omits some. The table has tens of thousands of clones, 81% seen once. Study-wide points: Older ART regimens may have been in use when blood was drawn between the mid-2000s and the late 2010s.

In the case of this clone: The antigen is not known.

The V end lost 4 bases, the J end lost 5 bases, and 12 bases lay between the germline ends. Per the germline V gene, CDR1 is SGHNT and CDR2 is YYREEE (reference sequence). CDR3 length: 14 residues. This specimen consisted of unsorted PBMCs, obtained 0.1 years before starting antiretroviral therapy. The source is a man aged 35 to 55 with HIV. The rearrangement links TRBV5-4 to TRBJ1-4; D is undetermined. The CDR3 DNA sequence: TGTGCCAGCAGCACCCGGACGTCGAATGAAAAACTGTTTTTT. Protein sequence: CASSTRTSNEKLFF. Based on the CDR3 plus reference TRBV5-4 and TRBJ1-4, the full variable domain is ETGVTQSPTHLIKTRGQQVTLRCSSQSGHNTVSWYQQALGQGPQFIFQYYREEENGRGNFPPRFSGLQFPNYSSELNVNALELDDSALYLCASSTRTSNEKLFFGSGTQLSVL.